This T cell receptor beta chain was profiled in a study of blood T cell repertoires in COVID-19. CDR1 and CDR2 (germline): LNHDA, SQIVND (reference sequence). V lost 3 bases and J lost 6; bases outside the gene matches: 5. CDR3 size: 14 residues. Membership in each cohort depended on participant-reported clinical history. The protocol was immunoSEQ multiplex PCR, while the TCRdb copy is restricted to in-frame clones and leaves out a portion. This table holds 200,000 to 250,000 clones, roughly 88% found once. The chain joins TRBV19 to TRBJ2-1; the match to TRBD2 covers 7 bases. Material for sequencing was PBMCs or T cells enriched from blood (not recorded which). The TCR originated in a woman in her thirties or forties with acute COVID-19. CDR3 nucleotides: TGTGCCAGTAGTATTCCGGGGGGTCCCAATGAGCAGTTCTTC. Protein: CASSIPGGPNEQFF.